The TCR beta chain under discussion was sequenced for a study of T-cell reconstitution after alpha-beta-depleted transplantation in children. This clonotype was seen repeatedly, ten times or more. V was cut by 3 bases and J by 0 bases, with 6 bases left in between. This CDR3 region has 14 residues. Unique molecular identifiers featured in how the TCRbeta library was prepared. Each CDR3 protein gets one entry after TCRdb re-called the PCR reads with MiXCR. This table has fewer than 130,000 distinct CDR3 sequences, 10% to 13% appearing once. The J gene is TRBJ1-3, the V gene TRBV12-3 or TRBV12-4; D ambiguous. The sequence was collected from a human donor who donated a stem cell graft to a child with acute lymphoblastic leukemia. The input for sequencing was PBMCs from the stem cell graft donor, taken from the stem cell graft. This CDR3 reads CASSLGSSGNTIYF. In DNA, the CDR3 is TGTGCCAGCAGTTTGGGCAGCTCTGGAAACACCATATATTTT.